This passage covers 13 T cell receptor beta chains from one sample sequenced in a study of blood T cell repertoires in COVID-19. Generated by immunoSEQ multiplex PCR, the TCRdb table keeps only in-frame clones and is missing some. This sample carries more than 350,000 clones, about 88% of them seen once, and the ten largest clones take approximately 1.5%. The sample comprised PBMCs or T cells enriched from blood (not recorded which). The receptors were sampled from a young woman who had been exposed to COVID-19.

The chain employs TRBV19 and TRBJ1-1; D remains unclear. V was shortened by 7 bases and J by 1 base, with 10 bases between the two germline ends. CDR3 length: 13 residues. Germline-derived CDR1 and CDR2 are LNHDA and SQIVND (reference sequence). CDR3 loop: CASTNRGNTEAFF. CDR3 DNA sequence: TGTGCCAGTACTAATCGGGGGAACACTGAAGCTTTCTTT.

The J gene is TRBJ2-3, the V gene TRBV28, with 9 positions matching TRBD1. CDR1 is MDHEN and CDR2 is SYDVKM in the germline V gene. V was clipped by 3 bases and J by 2 bases; unmatched bases: 6. The CDR3 length is 16 residues. For the CDR3, the DNA is TGTGCCAGCAGTTTCCCAGGGACAGGGATCACAGATACGCAGTATTTT. It codes for CASSFPGTGITDTQYF.

This rearrangement joins TRBV29-1 to TRBJ2-7; 8 nucleotides agree with TRBD2. The junction had 8 bases not matched to a gene; V was cut back by 5 bases and J by 5 bases. Germline-derived CDR1 and CDR2 are SQVTM and ANQGSEA. CDR3 length: 13 residues. CDR3 amino acids: CSVYREGHNEQYF. The CDR3 bases are TGCAGCGTTTATCGGGAGGGCCATAACGAGCAGTACTTC.

The chain couples TRBV19 to TRBJ2-3, with D perhaps matching TRBD2 (5 bases). The CDR3 consists of 16 residues. The germline V and J ends were trimmed by 4 bases and 0 bases, with 14 bases remaining between them. Germline-derived CDR1 and CDR2 are LNHDA and SQIVND (reference sequence). The CDR3 DNA reads TGTGCCAGTAGTAGGTCTTCGCGGACTAGCACAGATACGCAGTATTTT. Amino acid sequence: CASSRSSRTSTDTQYF. The full variable domain, rest sourced from reference TRBV19 and TRBJ2-3, is DGGITQSPKYLFRKEGQNVTLSCEQNLNHDAMYWYRQDPGQGLRLIYYSQIVNDFQKGDIAEGYSVSREKKESFPLTVTSAQKNPTAFYLCASSRSSRTSTDTQYFGPGTRLTVL.

The V call is TRBV27, the J call TRBJ1-5, with D possibly TRBD1 on 5 matching bases. The CDR3 spans 14 residues. Trimming left V 2 bases short and J 7 bases short, with 12 bases between. CDR1 is MNHEY and CDR2 is SMNVEV in the germline V gene (reference sequence). In DNA, the CDR3 is TGTGCCAGCAGTTTAGTGGGGCTGGGGCAGCCCCAGCATTTT. It translates to CASSLVGLGQPQHF.

CDR3 DNA sequence: TGTGCCAGCAGTGCAATTAGCGGGGGGGCAAGGCCCTACAATGAGCAGTTCTTC. Translated: CASSAISGGARPYNEQFF. The rearrangement uses TRBV6-2 or TRBV6-3 and TRBJ2-1; 11 bases map to TRBD2. This CDR3 has 18 amino acids. The V gene end was trimmed by 5 bases and the J gene end by 2 bases; junction bases not matched to a gene: 11. CDR1 is MNHEY, CDR2 SVGEGT, per germline.

The J gene is TRBJ1-5, the V gene TRBV6-5; 11 bases are shared with TRBD1. The germline V gene encodes CDR1 MNHEY and CDR2 SVGAGI. Germline trimming cut 5 bases from V and 1 base from J; bases unmatched to any gene: 1. This CDR3 is built from 15 residues. CDR3 sequence (DNA): TGTGCCAGCAGTAGGGACAGGGGGAGCAATCAGCCCCAGCATTTT. Protein product: CASSRDRGSNQPQHF.

The V and J genes are TRBV7-9 and TRBJ2-7, with TRBD1 identical over 11 bases. This CDR3 comprises 15 residues. The V segment lost 5 bases and the J segment 5 bases; nucleotides outside the gene matches: 8. In germline, CDR1 is SEHNR, CDR2 FQNEAQ (reference sequence). Here the CDR3 reads CASSPKGQGANEQYF. CDR3 DNA: TGTGCCAGCAGCCCAAAAGGACAGGGGGCCAACGAGCAGTACTTC.

The chain couples TRBV19 to TRBJ1-5; TRBD1 might be the D (6 bases). The V end lost 6 bases, the J end lost 6 bases, and 18 bases lay between the germline ends. CDR3 length: 15 amino acids. The germline V gene encodes CDR1 LNHDA and CDR2 SQIVND (reference sequence). Here the CDR3 reads CASSPTQTGTQPQHF. Written as DNA, the CDR3 is TGTGCCAGTAGCCCAACTCAGACAGGAACTCAGCCCCAGCATTTT.

The chain carries TRBV6-1 and TRBJ1-2; maybe TRBD1 (6 bases). CDR1 is MNHNS, CDR2 SASEGT, per germline. Trimming pared 2 bases from V and 7 bases from J, leaving 17 bases between. This CDR3 contains 15 residues. This CDR3 reads CASSEHAGDKGGYTF. CDR3 sequence (DNA): TGTGCCAGCAGTGAACACGCAGGGGATAAAGGTGGCTACACCTTC.

Written as DNA, the CDR3 is TGCGCCAGCAGCCAGGCGATACAGGGAATGTTAACCAATGAGCAGTTCTTC. Translated: CASSQAIQGMLTNEQFF. This chain uses TRBV4-3 with TRBJ2-1; a weak D match, TRBD1 (6 bases). Trimming pared 3 bases from V and 6 bases from J, leaving 21 bases between. CDR1 is LGHNA and CDR2 is YSLEER in the germline V gene. This CDR3 spans 17 amino acids.

The chain uses TRBV7-6 and TRBJ2-7, with 10 nucleotides matching TRBD2. Germline loops: CDR1 SGHVS, CDR2 FNYEAQ. This CDR3 is built from 17 residues. Trimming removed 1 base from V and 3 bases from J; junction bases left unmatched: 9. CDR3 sequence reads: CASSLVSSGRLFYEQYF. Here the CDR3 DNA reads TGTGCCAGCAGCTTAGTGTCTAGCGGGAGATTGTTCTACGAGCAGTACTTC.

The J gene is TRBJ1-2, the V gene TRBV19; TRBD1 matches 8 bases. The junction had 2 bases not matched to a gene; V was cut back by 6 bases and J by 5 bases. CDR3 length: 12 residues. From germline, CDR1 is LNHDA and CDR2 SQIVND (reference sequence). CDR3 in amino acids: CASRDRAYGYTF. The CDR3 nucleotides are TGTGCCAGTAGGGACAGGGCTTATGGCTACACCTTC.